These T cell receptor beta chains were read from a single sample in a study of human T cells and chemical hapten exposure. TCRdb used MiXCR to reprocess the RACE reads, holding one entry per CDR3 protein. The table records 240,000 or so distinct CDR3 sequences, over 8% of them present only once. The sequences come from whole blood, collected in connection with sensitization to the hapten diphenylcyclopropenone (DPC). The receptors were sampled from a woman in her thirties or forties with alopecia areata. Some clones in this sample may be carry-over from other donors' samples. CDR3s leave out the opening cysteine and the closing phenylalanine or tryptophan. A D gene is named only where the DNA matches it firmly.

CDR3 length: 11; V gene: TRBV7-2; J gene: TRBJ2-5; D gene: .; CDR3 protein: ASSSSFTVQGL
CDR3 length: 12; V gene: TRBV2; J gene: TRBJ2-3; D gene: TRBD1; CDR3 protein: ASSSRTGPNTQY
CDR3 length: 14; V gene: TRBV10-3; J gene: TRBJ2-3; D gene: TRBD2; CDR3 protein: AISENSGTSTDTQY
CDR3 length: 12; V gene: TRBV20-1; J gene: TRBJ2-2; D gene: TRBD1; CDR3 protein: SASQGDITGELF
CDR3 length: 10; V gene: TRBV28; J gene: TRBJ2-7; D gene: .; CDR3 protein: ASTVGSYEQY
CDR3 length: 13; V gene: TRBV7-6; J gene: TRBJ2-1; D gene: .; CDR3 protein: ASSWRDSSYNEQF
CDR3 length: 11; V gene: TRBV24-1; J gene: TRBJ1-5; D gene: .; CDR3 protein: ATSEVENQPQH
CDR3 length: 13; V gene: TRBV4-1; J gene: TRBJ2-7; D gene: .; CDR3 protein: ASSHPTGRAYEQY
CDR3 length: 12; V gene: TRBV20-1; J gene: TRBJ2-1; D gene: TRBD2; CDR3 protein: SASLAGAYNEQF
CDR3 length: 12; V gene: TRBV5-5; J gene: TRBJ2-1; D gene: .; CDR3 protein: ASSRQLAYNEQF
CDR3 length: 14; V gene: TRBV10-3; J gene: TRBJ2-1; D gene: TRBD1; CDR3 protein: AIRTVGTGKENEQF
CDR3 length: 10; V gene: TRBV29-1; J gene: TRBJ1-1; D gene: .; CDR3 protein: SVEEAQPEAF
CDR3 length: 12; V gene: TRBV12-3/TRBV12-4; J gene: TRBJ2-3; D gene: .; CDR3 protein: ASSFPGFTDTQY
CDR3 length: 9; V gene: TRBV29-1; J gene: TRBJ1-2; D gene: .; CDR3 protein: SAGRTGGYT
CDR3 length: 16; V gene: TRBV4-1; J gene: TRBJ2-6; D gene: .; CDR3 protein: ASSQDRSGATGANVLT
CDR3 length: 14; V gene: TRBV27; J gene: TRBJ2-5; D gene: .; CDR3 protein: ASSLSFQGGGESQY
CDR3 length: 14; V gene: TRBV7-2; J gene: TRBJ1-3; D gene: .; CDR3 protein: ASSSGPAGTGNTIY
CDR3 length: 10; V gene: TRBV7-2; J gene: TRBJ2-3; D gene: .; CDR3 protein: ASSPPGFTQY
CDR3 length: 12; V gene: TRBV29-1; J gene: TRBJ2-5; D gene: TRBD2; CDR3 protein: SVEAGAGGPAQY
CDR3 length: 13; V gene: TRBV6-5; J gene: TRBJ2-7; D gene: TRBD1; CDR3 protein: ASSYSSQGANEQY
CDR3 length: 13; V gene: TRBV6-2/TRBV6-3; J gene: TRBJ2-3; D gene: .; CDR3 protein: ASLIGAYSTDTQY
CDR3 length: 16; V gene: TRBV9; J gene: TRBJ2-1; D gene: TRBD2; CDR3 protein: ASSTPRLAESSYNEQF
CDR3 length: 11; V gene: TRBV6-2/TRBV6-3; J gene: TRBJ2-1; D gene: TRBD1; CDR3 protein: ASGDRGYNEQF
CDR3 length: 9; V gene: TRBV6-2/TRBV6-3; J gene: TRBJ2-3; D gene: .; CDR3 protein: ASSSTDTQY
CDR3 length: 11; V gene: TRBV5-1; J gene: TRBJ1-2; D gene: TRBD1; CDR3 protein: ASSLEQGRLYT
CDR3 length: 11; V gene: TRBV12-3/TRBV12-4; J gene: TRBJ2-1; D gene: TRBD1; CDR3 protein: ASVGQAHNEQF
CDR3 length: 12; V gene: TRBV20-1; J gene: TRBJ2-2; D gene: TRBD2; CDR3 protein: SARKREGAGELF
CDR3 length: 14; V gene: TRBV5-1; J gene: TRBJ2-7; D gene: TRBD2; CDR3 protein: ASSLGTGTSFYEQY
CDR3 length: 16; V gene: TRBV7-2; J gene: TRBJ2-4; D gene: .; CDR3 protein: ASSLSPAGMGSRDIQY
CDR3 length: 10; V gene: TRBV6-1; J gene: TRBJ1-5; D gene: .; CDR3 protein: ASRRGLEPQH
CDR3 length: 14; V gene: TRBV6-2/TRBV6-3; J gene: TRBJ1-1; D gene: .; CDR3 protein: ASSYAAKNANTEAF
CDR3 length: 11; V gene: TRBV4-1; J gene: TRBJ1-2; D gene: .; CDR3 protein: ASSQEVYYGYT
CDR3 length: 14; V gene: TRBV11-2; J gene: TRBJ2-2; D gene: TRBD1; CDR3 protein: ASSLEDRGRTGELF
CDR3 length: 12; V gene: TRBV6-5; J gene: TRBJ2-2; D gene: .; CDR3 protein: ASSRLANTGELF
CDR3 length: 13; V gene: TRBV7-6; J gene: TRBJ2-2; D gene: .; CDR3 protein: ASSLVIQGGEELF
CDR3 length: 12; V gene: TRBV20-1; J gene: TRBJ2-2; D gene: TRBD2; CDR3 protein: SARSGRLAGELF
CDR3 length: 11; V gene: TRBV12-3/TRBV12-4; J gene: TRBJ2-7; D gene: .; CDR3 protein: ASSFRQSGEQY
CDR3 length: 10; V gene: TRBV6-2/TRBV6-3; J gene: TRBJ2-1; D gene: .; CDR3 protein: ASKADYNEQF
CDR3 length: 14; V gene: TRBV6-2/TRBV6-3; J gene: TRBJ2-7; D gene: .; CDR3 protein: ASSYFRDGFNYEQY
CDR3 length: 14; V gene: TRBV20-1; J gene: TRBJ2-4; D gene: TRBD1; CDR3 protein: SASGQGSLAKNIQY
CDR3 length: 11; V gene: TRBV7-2; J gene: TRBJ1-1; D gene: .; CDR3 protein: ASSFDSNTEAF
CDR3 length: 14; V gene: TRBV6-6; J gene: TRBJ1-1; D gene: .; CDR3 protein: ASSRGLPDGGTEAF
CDR3 length: 10; V gene: TRBV5-1; J gene: TRBJ1-1; D gene: .; CDR3 protein: ASSLDVTEAF
CDR3 length: 13; V gene: TRBV2; J gene: TRBJ1-2; D gene: .; CDR3 protein: ASTLIRLTNYGYT
CDR3 length: 9; V gene: TRBV29-1; J gene: TRBJ1-1; D gene: .; CDR3 protein: SVDSGIEAF
CDR3 length: 15; V gene: TRBV4-3; J gene: TRBJ2-1; D gene: TRBD1; CDR3 protein: ASSQTGTGGSWNEQF
CDR3 length: 13; V gene: TRBV3-1; J gene: TRBJ2-3; D gene: TRBD1; CDR3 protein: ASSPDRARTDTQY
CDR3 length: 12; V gene: TRBV6-2/TRBV6-3; J gene: TRBJ1-1; D gene: TRBD1; CDR3 protein: ASSYSVRDSEAF
CDR3 length: 13; V gene: TRBV7-2; J gene: TRBJ2-3; D gene: .; CDR3 protein: ASSLIGHQTDTQY
CDR3 length: 14; V gene: TRBV27; J gene: TRBJ2-7; D gene: TRBD1; CDR3 protein: ASSSPTGTGASEQY
CDR3 length: 13; V gene: TRBV7-3; J gene: TRBJ2-1; D gene: TRBD2; CDR3 protein: ASSSRTSGGNEQF
CDR3 length: 12; V gene: TRBV7-9; J gene: TRBJ1-1; D gene: .; CDR3 protein: ASSLYGVGTEAF
CDR3 length: 10; V gene: TRBV29-1; J gene: TRBJ2-7; D gene: .; CDR3 protein: SARRGGGEQY